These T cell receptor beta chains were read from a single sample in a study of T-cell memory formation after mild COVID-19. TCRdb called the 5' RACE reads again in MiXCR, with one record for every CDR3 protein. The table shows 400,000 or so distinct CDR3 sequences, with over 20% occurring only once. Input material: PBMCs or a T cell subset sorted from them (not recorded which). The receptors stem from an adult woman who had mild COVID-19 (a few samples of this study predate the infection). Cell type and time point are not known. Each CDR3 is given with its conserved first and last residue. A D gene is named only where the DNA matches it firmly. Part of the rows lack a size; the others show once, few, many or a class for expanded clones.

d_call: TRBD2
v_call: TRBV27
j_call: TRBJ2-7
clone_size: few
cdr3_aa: CASSPTSGGALEQYF
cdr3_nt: TGTGCCAGCAGTCCAACTAGCGGGGGGGCCCTCGAGCAGTACTTC

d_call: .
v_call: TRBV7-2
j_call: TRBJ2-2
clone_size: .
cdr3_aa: CASSSQGSTTGELFF
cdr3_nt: TGTGCCAGCAGCTCTCAGGGGTCCACCACCGGGGAGCTGTTTTTT

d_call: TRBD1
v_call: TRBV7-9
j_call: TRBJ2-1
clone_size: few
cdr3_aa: CASSRQGATVVEQFF
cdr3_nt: TGTGCCAGCAGCCGACAGGGGGCGACGGTAGTGGAGCAGTTCTTC

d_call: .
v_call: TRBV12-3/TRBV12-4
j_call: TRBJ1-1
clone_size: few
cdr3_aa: CASSLVLDTEAFF
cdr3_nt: TGTGCCAGCAGTTTAGTCCTAGACACTGAAGCTTTCTTT

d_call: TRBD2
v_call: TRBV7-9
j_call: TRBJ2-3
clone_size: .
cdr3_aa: CASSWSGVADTQYF
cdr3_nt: TGTGCCAGCAGCTGGAGCGGGGTCGCAGATACGCAGTATTTT

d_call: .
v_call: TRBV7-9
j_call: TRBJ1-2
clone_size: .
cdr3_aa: CASSLDSGAQQGNGYTF
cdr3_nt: TGTGCCAGCAGCTTAGATTCGGGGGCCCAGCAAGGAAATGGCTACACCTTC

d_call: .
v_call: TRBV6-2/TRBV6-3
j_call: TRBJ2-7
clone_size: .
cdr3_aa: CASSLVRETGEQYF
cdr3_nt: TGTGCCAGCAGTTTAGTCCGGGAGACTGGCGAGCAGTACTTC

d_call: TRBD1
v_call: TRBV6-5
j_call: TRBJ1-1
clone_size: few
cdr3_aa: CASSGDRLYTEAFF
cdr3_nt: TGTGCCAGCAGTGGGGACAGGCTATACACTGAAGCTTTCTTT

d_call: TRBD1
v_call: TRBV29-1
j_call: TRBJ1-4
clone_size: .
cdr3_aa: CSAFGTGFGGEKLFF
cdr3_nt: TGCAGCGCTTTCGGGACAGGGTTTGGTGGTGAAAAACTGTTTTTT

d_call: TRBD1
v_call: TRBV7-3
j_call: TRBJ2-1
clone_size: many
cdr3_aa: CASSLEGDSSYNEQFF
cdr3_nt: TGTGCCAGCAGCTTAGAGGGGGACAGCTCCTACAATGAGCAGTTCTTC

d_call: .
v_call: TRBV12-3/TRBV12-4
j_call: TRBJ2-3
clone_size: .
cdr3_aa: CASSRRQITDTQYF
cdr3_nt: TGTGCCAGCAGTCGTCGTCAAATCACAGATACGCAGTATTTT

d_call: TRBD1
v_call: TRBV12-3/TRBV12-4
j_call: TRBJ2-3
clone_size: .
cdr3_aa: CASSLVTGGTDTQYF
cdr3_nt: TGTGCCAGCAGTTTAGTTACAGGGGGCACAGATACGCAGTATTTT

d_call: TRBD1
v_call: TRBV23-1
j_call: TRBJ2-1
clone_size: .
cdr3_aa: CASSPDTGADNNEQFF
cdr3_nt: TGCGCCAGCAGTCCGGATACAGGGGCTGACAACAATGAGCAGTTCTTC

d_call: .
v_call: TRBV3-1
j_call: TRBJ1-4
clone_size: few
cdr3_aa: CASSRNEKLFF
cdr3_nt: TGTGCCAGCAGCCGTAATGAAAAACTGTTTTTT

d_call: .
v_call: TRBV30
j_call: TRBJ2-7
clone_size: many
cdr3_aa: CAWSVTAVEQYF
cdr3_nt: TGTGCCTGGAGTGTAACGGCAGTCGAGCAGTACTTC

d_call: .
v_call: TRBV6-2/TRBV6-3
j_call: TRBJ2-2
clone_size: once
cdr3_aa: CASSILGNTGELFF
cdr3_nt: TGTGCCAGCAGTATCCTGGGCAACACCGGGGAGCTGTTTTTT

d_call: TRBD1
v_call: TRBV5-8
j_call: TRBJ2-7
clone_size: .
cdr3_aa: CASSPSFWTGAYYEQYF
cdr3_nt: TGTGCCAGCAGCCCTTCCTTTTGGACAGGGGCCTACTACGAGCAGTACTTC

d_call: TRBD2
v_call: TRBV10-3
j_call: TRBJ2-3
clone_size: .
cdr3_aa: CAISTYRGVGTDTQYF
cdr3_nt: TGTGCCATCAGTACCTACCGGGGGGTCGGCACAGATACGCAGTATTTT

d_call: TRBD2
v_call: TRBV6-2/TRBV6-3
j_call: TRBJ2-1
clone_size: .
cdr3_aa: CASSSVAGRRYNEQFF
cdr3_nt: TGTGCCAGCAGTTCAGTAGCGGGACGGAGGTACAATGAGCAGTTCTTC

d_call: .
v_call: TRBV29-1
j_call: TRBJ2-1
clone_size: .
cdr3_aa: CSVDLGQNEQFF
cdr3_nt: TGCAGCGTTGACTTGGGGCAAAATGAGCAGTTCTTC

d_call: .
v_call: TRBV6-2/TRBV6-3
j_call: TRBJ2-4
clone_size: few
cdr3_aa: CASSPPGDIQYF
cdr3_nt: TGTGCCAGCAGTCCCCCAGGTGACATTCAGTACTTC

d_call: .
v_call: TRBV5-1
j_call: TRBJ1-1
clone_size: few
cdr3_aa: CASSPAPGMNTEAFF
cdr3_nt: TGCGCCAGCAGCCCGGCCCCAGGGATGAACACTGAAGCTTTCTTT

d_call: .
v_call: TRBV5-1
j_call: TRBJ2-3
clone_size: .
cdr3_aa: CASSLAGRVVADTQYF
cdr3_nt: TGCGCCAGCAGCTTGGCAGGCAGGGTTGTAGCAGATACGCAGTATTTT

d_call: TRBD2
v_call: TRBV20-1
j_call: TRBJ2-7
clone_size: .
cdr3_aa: CSARGGPLDEQYF
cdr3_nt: TGCAGTGCCCGGGGGGGGCCCTTAGACGAGCAGTACTTC

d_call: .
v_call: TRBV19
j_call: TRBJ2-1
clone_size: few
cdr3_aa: CASSPARNEQFF
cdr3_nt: TGTGCCAGTAGTCCCGCTCGCAATGAGCAGTTCTTC

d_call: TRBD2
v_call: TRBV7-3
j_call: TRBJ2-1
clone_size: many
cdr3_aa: CASSSFGTSGRGNEQFF
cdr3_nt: TGTGCCAGCAGCTCATTCGGGACTAGCGGGAGGGGGAATGAGCAGTTCTTC

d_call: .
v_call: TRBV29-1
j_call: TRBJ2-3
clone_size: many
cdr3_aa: CSVVLTSTDTQYF
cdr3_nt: TGCAGCGTTGTTCTAACTAGCACAGATACGCAGTATTTT

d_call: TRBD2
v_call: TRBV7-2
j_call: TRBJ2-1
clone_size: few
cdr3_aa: CASSKGLSPYNEQFF
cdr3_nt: TGTGCCAGCAGCAAGGGACTAAGTCCCTACAATGAGCAGTTCTTC

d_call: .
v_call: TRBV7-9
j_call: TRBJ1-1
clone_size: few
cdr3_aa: CASSLIPRGSEAFF
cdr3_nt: TGTGCCAGCAGCTTAATTCCGCGCGGGAGTGAAGCTTTCTTT

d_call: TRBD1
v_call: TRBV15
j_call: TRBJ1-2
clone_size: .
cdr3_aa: CATSRAQGVSYGYTF
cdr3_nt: TGTGCCACCAGCAGAGCACAGGGGGTATCCTATGGCTACACCTTC

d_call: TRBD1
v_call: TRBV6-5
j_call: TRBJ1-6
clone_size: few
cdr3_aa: CATRRDSYNSPLHF
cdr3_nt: TGTGCCACGCGCCGGGACAGCTATAATTCACCCCTCCACTTT

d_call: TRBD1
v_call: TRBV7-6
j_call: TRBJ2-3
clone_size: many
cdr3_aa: CASSAVGQGGADTQYF
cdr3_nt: TGTGCCAGCAGCGCAGTGGGACAGGGCGGGGCAGATACGCAGTATTTT

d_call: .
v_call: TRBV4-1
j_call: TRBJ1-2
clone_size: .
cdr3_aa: CASSQVGAGPYGYTF
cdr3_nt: TGCGCCAGCAGCCAAGTTGGTGCAGGTCCCTATGGCTACACCTTC

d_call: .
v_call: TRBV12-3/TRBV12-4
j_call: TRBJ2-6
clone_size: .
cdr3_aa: CASNSHASGANVLTF
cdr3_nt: TGTGCCAGCAACTCGCATGCCTCTGGGGCCAACGTCCTGACTTTC

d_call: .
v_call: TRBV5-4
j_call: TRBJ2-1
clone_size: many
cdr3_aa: CASSFHRDNEQFF
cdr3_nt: TGTGCCAGCAGCTTTCACAGGGACAATGAGCAGTTCTTC

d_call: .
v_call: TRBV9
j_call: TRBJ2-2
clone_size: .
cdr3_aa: CASSMRGFTTNTGELFF
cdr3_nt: TGTGCCAGCAGCATGAGAGGGTTTACAACGAACACCGGGGAGCTGTTTTTT

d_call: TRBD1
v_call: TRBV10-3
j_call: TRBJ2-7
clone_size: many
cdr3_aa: CAISGGTGANYEQYF
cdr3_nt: TGTGCCATCAGTGGAGGGACAGGGGCTAACTACGAGCAGTACTTC

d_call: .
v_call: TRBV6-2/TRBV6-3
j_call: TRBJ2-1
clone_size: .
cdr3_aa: CASSLGRVGEQFF
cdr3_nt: TGTGCCAGCAGTTTGGGTCGAGTCGGTGAGCAGTTCTTC

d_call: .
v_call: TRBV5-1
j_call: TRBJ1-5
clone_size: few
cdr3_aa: CASSPWPSNQPQHF
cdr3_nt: TGCGCCAGCAGCCCCTGGCCTAGCAATCAGCCCCAGCATTTT

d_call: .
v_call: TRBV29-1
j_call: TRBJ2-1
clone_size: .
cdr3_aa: CSAVRELGVWEQFF
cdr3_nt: TGCAGCGCTGTCCGGGAGTTAGGTGTATGGGAGCAGTTCTTC

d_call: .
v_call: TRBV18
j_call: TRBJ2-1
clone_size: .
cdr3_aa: CASSESYGEQFF
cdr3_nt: TGTGCCAGCTCAGAAAGCTACGGTGAGCAGTTCTTC